These T cell receptor beta chains were read from a single sample in a study of T-cell memory formation after mild COVID-19. Via MiXCR, TCRdb re-called the 5' RACE reads, giving one row per CDR3 protein. The sample holds approximately 300,000 distinct CDR3 sequences, around a sixth seen once. Source material: PBMCs or a T cell subset sorted from them (not recorded which). These receptors were obtained from a man between 18 and 29 years old who had mild COVID-19 (a few samples of this study predate the infection). Cell type and time point are not known. Each CDR3 is given with its conserved first and last residue. The D gene is left open where the match is weak. The size entry is marked missing in some rows and otherwise reads once, few, many or a size class.

clone_size	j_call	v_call	d_call	cdr3_nt	cdr3_aa
NA	TRBJ2-3	TRBV5-1	NA	TGCGCCAGCAGCTCCGACTCATCAGATACGCAGTATTTT	CASSSDSSDTQYF
few	TRBJ1-3	TRBV4-3	NA	TGCGCCAGCAGCCCAACTGCTGGAAACACCATATATTTT	CASSPTAGNTIYF
NA	TRBJ2-3	TRBV7-6	TRBD2	TGTGCCAGCATCTTACTAGCGGGGGGGAGCACAGATACGCAGTATTTT	CASILLAGGSTDTQYF
few	TRBJ2-5	TRBV4-1	NA	TGCGCCAGCAGCCCAACGCCGGGGCCTAAGAAAAAGGAGACCCAGTACTTC	CASSPTPGPKKKETQYF
NA	TRBJ2-7	TRBV10-3	TRBD2	TGTGCCATCAGTGACGGTGTTATCGGTGGCGGGGGATACTCCTACGAGCAGTACTTC	CAISDGVIGGGGYSYEQYF
NA	TRBJ1-4	TRBV7-2	NA	TGTGCCAGCAGCGGAGGGGCCATGAATGAAAAACTGTTTTTT	CASSGGAMNEKLFF
NA	TRBJ2-2	TRBV11-2	NA	TGTGCCAGCAGCTTAGGCAGGACGGCCGGGGAGCTGTTTTTT	CASSLGRTAGELFF
many	TRBJ2-5	TRBV6-5	NA	TGTGCCAGCAGTTACGGCCACCCAGGAGAGACCCAGTACTTC	CASSYGHPGETQYF
NA	TRBJ1-1	TRBV29-1	NA	TGCAGCGTCGCTCGGGGGGACACTGAAGCTTTCTTT	CSVARGDTEAFF
many	TRBJ1-2	TRBV3-1	TRBD1	TGTGCCAGCAGCCTTAATTTCGCAGGGGGCGGCTACACCTTC	CASSLNFAGGGYTF
few	TRBJ1-5	TRBV18	NA	TGTGCCAGCTCACCACCTGAGGGGTCGTCAGGGAGGCCCCAGCATTTT	CASSPPEGSSGRPQHF
few	TRBJ2-1	TRBV4-3	TRBD1	TGCGCCAGCAGCCAAGAGGGGACAGGGTCTTACAATGAGCAGTTCTTC	CASSQEGTGSYNEQFF
NA	TRBJ2-2	TRBV5-5	NA	TGTGCCAGCAGCTTATATGGGGGGACAACAACCGGGGAGCTGTTTTTT	CASSLYGGTTTGELFF
NA	TRBJ1-1	TRBV6-5	NA	TGTGCCAGCAGTTACGCGGCCCTCCGGGTGGGACTCACTGAAGCTTTCTTT	CASSYAALRVGLTEAFF
NA	TRBJ1-1	TRBV6-5	NA	TGTGCCAGCAGTTCGGAGAGGGAAGCTTTCTTT	CASSSEREAFF
NA	TRBJ1-1	TRBV4-3	NA	TGCGCCAGCAGACGAAGTTCGACGGGGGGCACTGAAGCTTTCTTT	CASRRSSTGGTEAFF
few	TRBJ2-1	TRBV10-2	NA	TGCGCCAGCATGTTCGATAGCGAGACCTACAATGAGCAGTTCTTC	CASMFDSETYNEQFF
few	TRBJ2-5	TRBV5-1	NA	TGCGCCAGCAGCTTGGTCGAGGAAGAGACCCAGTACTTC	CASSLVEEETQYF
few	TRBJ1-5	TRBV7-3	NA	TGTGCCAGCAGGCCCATTAGGGGCGGACAGCCCCAGCATTTT	CASRPIRGGQPQHF
NA	TRBJ2-3	TRBV7-2	NA	TGTGCCAGCAGTTTAGGACTAACTAAACCGTATTTT	CASSLGLTKPYF
NA	TRBJ1-2	TRBV28	NA	TGTGCCAGCACCCCGTCGGGGGGGCCCTACACCTTC	CASTPSGGPYTF
NA	TRBJ1-4	TRBV15	TRBD1	TGTGCCACCAGCAGAGAAGGACAGGGGTGGGAAAAACTGTTTTTT	CATSREGQGWEKLFF
NA	TRBJ2-6	TRBV2	NA	TGTGCCAGTAGTTACATCTCTGGGGCCAACGTCCTGACTTTC	CASSYISGANVLTF
NA	TRBJ1-2	TRBV20-1	NA	TGCAGTGCTACTATGGACAGCTATGGCTACACCTTC	CSATMDSYGYTF
few	TRBJ2-5	TRBV2	NA	TGTGCCAGCATTGGACGCCAAGAGACCCAGTACTTC	CASIGRQETQYF
NA	TRBJ2-3	TRBV30	TRBD1	TGTGCCCCCAGACAGGACAGGGTTACAGATACGCAGTATTTT	CAPRQDRVTDTQYF
few	TRBJ1-2	TRBV7-2	NA	TGTGCCAGCAGCTTGGTCAGCTATGGCTACACCTTC	CASSLVSYGYTF
NA	TRBJ2-5	TRBV6-2/TRBV6-3	NA	TGTGCCAGCAGTATCCGACAGGTTTCTCAGGAGACCCAGTACTTC	CASSIRQVSQETQYF
NA	TRBJ1-6	TRBV5-6	NA	TGTGCCAGCAGCCTGACAGGAAATAATTCACCCCTCCACTTT	CASSLTGNNSPLHF
NA	TRBJ2-7	TRBV7-3	NA	TGTGCCAGCAGCTTAGGGTCCCGGGGGCCGACCTACGAGCAGTACTTC	CASSLGSRGPTYEQYF
NA	TRBJ1-1	TRBV7-2	NA	TGTGCCAGCAGCTTCCGACTTGCGAACACTGAAGCTTTCTTT	CASSFRLANTEAFF
few	TRBJ2-1	TRBV6-6	TRBD2	TGTGCCAGTCACCCGAGCGGGGGGGAATCCTACAATGAGCAGTTCTTC	CASHPSGGESYNEQFF
NA	TRBJ2-1	TRBV7-8	TRBD1	TGTGCCAGCAGCTTAGATTGGCAGGGGGTCCATGAGCAGTTCTTC	CASSLDWQGVHEQFF
NA	TRBJ1-2	TRBV6-6	NA	TGTGCCAGCAGTCCACGAGGGACAAGCGCTAACTATGGCTACACCTTC	CASSPRGTSANYGYTF
once	TRBJ2-4	TRBV10-3	NA	TGTGCCATCAGTGGGGGGGTAGTAGCCAAAAACATTCAGTACTTC	CAISGGVVAKNIQYF
many	TRBJ2-3	TRBV6-4	NA	TGTGCCAGCAGTGACTCGAAAGGGACAGATACGCAGTATTTT	CASSDSKGTDTQYF